This TCR beta chain was retrieved from a study of T cells in Graves' hyperthyroidism and ophthalmopathy. The CDR3 is 13 amino acids. The germline V and J ends were trimmed by 5 bases and 4 bases, with 14 bases remaining between them. The V gene's germline CDR1 is GTSNPN and CDR2 SVGIG (reference sequence). Using RNA transcripts as the source, TCR beta CDR3 regions were amplified. The TCR CDR3 first-round RT-PCR relied on the HTBI primer set. One entry per CDR3 protein, called by TCRdb with MiXCR from the multiplex PCR reads. The sample consists of about 290,000 distinct CDR3 sequences, roughly a fifth of them appearing once. Enrolled ophthalmopathy patients presented with a Clinical Activity Score of at least 3, a NOSPECS grade of at least 4, and disease duration under 3 months.

This TCR came from a man aged 45-60 years with Graves' ophthalmopathy. Sequencing was done on a sample of blood. J is TRBJ1-1 and V is TRBV30; tentatively, D is TRBD1 (5 bases). The CDR3 region is CAWALVGVTEAFF. CDR3 nucleotide sequence: TGTGCCTGGGCTCTGGTGGGGGTCACTGAAGCTTTCTTT.